The rows below give T cell receptor beta chains drawn from one sample of a study of blood T cell repertoires in COVID-19. Data came from immunoSEQ multiplex PCR; TCRdb stores just in-frame clones and leaves some out. The table includes about 280,000 clones, around 85% detected once. Sequencing used PBMCs or T cells enriched from blood (not recorded which). These receptors were obtained from a woman in her forties or fifties who had recovered from COVID-19. Both conserved end residues are part of each CDR3. A D gene is named only where the DNA matches it firmly. Clone sizes are given selectively: once, few, many, or a class where the clone is expanded.

CDR3aa	CDR3nt	v_gene	abundance	j_gene	d_gene
CATSTRLALTDTQYF	TGTGCCACCAGCACGAGACTAGCGTTGACAGATACGCAGTATTTT	TRBV15	NA	TRBJ2-3	TRBD2
CASSQRRKPNQETQYF	TGTGCCAGCAGCCAACGGCGGAAGCCAAACCAAGAGACCCAGTACTTC	TRBV3-1/TRBV3-2	few	TRBJ2-5	NA
CASSQDSRGETQYF	TGTGCCAGCAGCCAAGATTCGCGGGGGGAGACCCAGTACTTC	TRBV14	once	TRBJ2-5	TRBD2
CASSLRQGADSPLHF	TGCGCCAGCAGCTTGCGACAGGGGGCGGATTCACCCCTCCACTTT	TRBV5-1	NA	TRBJ1-6	TRBD1
CASSMGSLHEQYF	TGTGCCAGCAGCATGGGCAGTCTCCACGAGCAGTACTTC	TRBV21-1	NA	TRBJ2-7	NA
CASSLQGWAQPQHF	TGTGCCAGCTCACTACAGGGGTGGGCTCAGCCCCAGCATTTT	TRBV18	few	TRBJ1-5	TRBD1
CASSDFARGSQPQHF	TGTGCCAGCAGTGATTTTGCCAGGGGGTCTCAGCCCCAGCATTTT	TRBV6-1	NA	TRBJ1-5	TRBD1
CASKAGANTGELFF	TGTGCCAGTAAAGCGGGGGCGAACACCGGGGAGCTGTTTTTT	TRBV2	NA	TRBJ2-2	TRBD2
CASSEGRDYLYQETQYF	TGTGCCAGCAGTGAAGGCCGGGACTACCTGTACCAAGAGACCCAGTACTTC	TRBV25-1	NA	TRBJ2-5	TRBD2
CASSSYPLGSTEAFF	TGTGCCAGCAGCTCCTACCCTCTCGGGAGCACTGAAGCTTTCTTT	TRBV7-6	NA	TRBJ1-1	NA
CASSTGQVMNTEAFF	TGTGCCAGTAGTACTGGACAGGTGATGAACACTGAAGCTTTCTTT	TRBV19	NA	TRBJ1-1	TRBD1
CASSRGDSTNQPQHF	TGTGCCAGCAGCCGGGGGGACAGCACTAATCAGCCCCAGCATTTT	TRBV7-8	NA	TRBJ1-5	TRBD1
CASSIGSGGVYEQYF	TGTGCCAGTAGTATCGGGTCAGGGGGCGTTTACGAGCAGTACTTC	TRBV19	NA	TRBJ2-7	TRBD1
CASSRTSGAYEQYF	TGTGCCAGTAGTAGGACTAGCGGTGCCTACGAGCAGTACTTC	TRBV19	few	TRBJ2-7	TRBD2
CAGQTGDIRDEQYF	TGTGCCGGCCAAACAGGGGATATTAGAGACGAGCAGTACTTC	TRBV6-5	NA	TRBJ2-7	TRBD1
CASKLAGGYNEQFF	TGTGCCAGCAAACTAGCGGGGGGTTACAATGAGCAGTTCTTC	TRBV28	NA	TRBJ2-1	TRBD2
CASSTGLAGAFVQFF	TGTGCCAGCAGCACGGGACTAGCGGGAGCCTTTGTGCAGTTCTTC	TRBV14	NA	TRBJ2-1	TRBD2
CASSSGQVNSYEQYF	TGTGCCAGCAGTTCGGGACAGGTCAACTCCTACGAGCAGTACTTC	TRBV27	NA	TRBJ2-7	TRBD1
CASSLVRGGQETQYF	TGTGCCAGCAGTTTAGTGAGAGGAGGGCAAGAGACCCAGTACTTC	TRBV27	NA	TRBJ2-5	NA
CASSLLTTGGNYGYTF	TGTGCCAGCAGCCTATTAACTACAGGGGGCAACTATGGCTACACCTTC	TRBV11-2	NA	TRBJ1-2	TRBD1
CASRNSRGSQPQHF	TGTGCCAGCAGAAATTCCAGGGGCAGCCAGCCCCAGCATTTT	TRBV13	NA	TRBJ1-5	NA
CAWSATGVGTEAFF	TGTGCCTGGAGTGCAACAGGGGTAGGCACTGAAGCTTTCTTT	TRBV30	NA	TRBJ1-1	TRBD1
CASGGTGAMRLQPQHF	TGTGCCAGTGGAGGGACAGGGGCAATGAGACTACAACCCCAGCATTTT	TRBV19	NA	TRBJ1-5	TRBD1
CASSYRDSYEQYF	TGTGCCAGCAGTTACAGGGATTCCTACGAGCAGTACTTC	TRBV27	NA	TRBJ2-7	NA
CSVEIGQGVDGYTF	TGCAGCGTTGAAATAGGACAGGGGGTCGATGGCTACACCTTC	TRBV29-1	NA	TRBJ1-2	TRBD1
CASTPGGGAGQPQHF	TGTGCCAGCACCCCCGGTGGGGGGGCGGGCCAGCCCCAGCATTTT	TRBV6-5	NA	TRBJ1-5	NA
CATSRDNDRGVFYEQYF	TGTGCCACCAGCAGAGATAACGACAGGGGCGTTTTCTACGAGCAGTACTTC	TRBV15	NA	TRBJ2-7	TRBD1
CASSIHRGETQYF	TGTGCCAGCAGTATTCACAGGGGAGAGACCCAGTACTTC	TRBV12-3/TRBV12-4	once	TRBJ2-5	TRBD1